These T cell receptor beta chains were read from a single sample in a study of beta chain features in type 1 diabetes. Produced via immunoSEQ multiplex PCR; TCRdb's table is partial and in-frame only. The data hold a few hundred thousand clones, with around 12% observed a single time. The sequenced sample consisted of naive CD4+ T cells from blood. These receptors were taken from a woman younger than 35 with type 1 diabetes. The CDR3 runs from the conserved cysteine through the conserved F or W. Fields, in order: D gene, V gene, J gene, clone size, CDR3 DNA, CDR3 protein. D genes are given only for firm matches. Expanded clones are given a class, and other clones once, few, many or no size at all.

d_call: -; v_call: TRBV5-1; j_call: TRBJ1-1; clone_size: -; cdr3_nt: TGCGCCAGCAGCCCGGGGGACCACCCGAACACTGAAGCTTTCTTT; cdr3_aa: CASSPGDHPNTEAFF
d_call: TRBD1; v_call: TRBV30; j_call: TRBJ2-2; clone_size: few; cdr3_nt: TGTGCCTGGAACGGACAGGGGGCCCTCTCTGTGAACACCGGGGAGCTGTTTTTT; cdr3_aa: CAWNGQGALSVNTGELFF
d_call: -; v_call: TRBV27; j_call: TRBJ2-3; clone_size: few; cdr3_nt: TGTGCCAGCGGGCAGACCACAGATACGCAGTATTTT; cdr3_aa: CASGQTTDTQYF
d_call: TRBD1; v_call: TRBV5-5; j_call: TRBJ1-2; clone_size: -; cdr3_nt: TGTGCCAGCAGCTCTCATCTTCTTGGACAGGGGGATGGCTACACCTTC; cdr3_aa: CASSSHLLGQGDGYTF
d_call: TRBD1; v_call: TRBV29-1; j_call: TRBJ1-2; clone_size: few; cdr3_nt: TGCAGCGTTGACGGACAGGACTATGGCTACACCTTC; cdr3_aa: CSVDGQDYGYTF
d_call: -; v_call: TRBV7-2; j_call: TRBJ2-5; clone_size: few; cdr3_nt: TGTGCCAGCAGCTTAGCTAGCACGAGAGAGACCCAGTACTTC; cdr3_aa: CASSLASTRETQYF
d_call: -; v_call: TRBV19; j_call: TRBJ2-3; clone_size: few; cdr3_nt: TGTGCCAGTAGTATGGTTGACAGTAAATCCGATACGCAGTATTTT; cdr3_aa: CASSMVDSKSDTQYF
d_call: TRBD1; v_call: TRBV30; j_call: TRBJ1-3; clone_size: -; cdr3_nt: TGTGCCTGGAGCGGCGTGGGACAGGGAAACACCATATATTTT; cdr3_aa: CAWSGVGQGNTIYF
d_call: -; v_call: TRBV7-2; j_call: TRBJ1-2; clone_size: -; cdr3_nt: TGTGCCAGCAGCTTTGAGGGGACTACTAACCGAGCTAACTATGGCTACACCTTC; cdr3_aa: CASSFEGTTNRANYGYTF
d_call: TRBD1; v_call: TRBV7-2; j_call: TRBJ2-3; clone_size: -; cdr3_nt: TGTGCCAGCAGCTTAGGGGGGACAGGGTTTGGAGATACGCAGTATTTT; cdr3_aa: CASSLGGTGFGDTQYF
d_call: TRBD2; v_call: TRBV25-1; j_call: TRBJ2-1; clone_size: -; cdr3_nt: TGTGCCAGCAGTGAAAATTCCCAGCGGGGGTACAATGAGCAGTTCTTC; cdr3_aa: CASSENSQRGYNEQFF
d_call: TRBD2; v_call: TRBV7-2; j_call: TRBJ2-1; clone_size: few; cdr3_nt: TGTGCCAGCAGCTTAGGGACTAGCGGGAGAAGAGAGCAGTTCTTC; cdr3_aa: CASSLGTSGRREQFF
d_call: TRBD2; v_call: TRBV7-2; j_call: TRBJ2-1; clone_size: few; cdr3_nt: TGTGCCAGCAGCTTTGTAGCGGGAGACCGCAATGAGCAGTTCTTC; cdr3_aa: CASSFVAGDRNEQFF
d_call: TRBD1; v_call: TRBV4-1; j_call: TRBJ2-7; clone_size: few; cdr3_nt: TGCGCCAGCAGCCAAAGGGACAGACGTCCGACATCAGGCGAGCAGTACTTC; cdr3_aa: CASSQRDRRPTSGEQYF
d_call: -; v_call: TRBV6-6; j_call: TRBJ2-1; clone_size: -; cdr3_nt: TGTGCCAGCAAAATCAGGGAGGTGGAGCAGTTCTTC; cdr3_aa: CASKIREVEQFF
d_call: -; v_call: TRBV9; j_call: TRBJ1-2; clone_size: few; cdr3_nt: TGTGCCAGCAGCGTAGAATCTGCGGATTATGGCTACACCTTC; cdr3_aa: CASSVESADYGYTF
d_call: -; v_call: TRBV7-2; j_call: TRBJ2-5; clone_size: -; cdr3_nt: TGTGCCAGCAGCTTAGTCTCGTTCCAAGAGACCCAGTACTTC; cdr3_aa: CASSLVSFQETQYF
d_call: -; v_call: TRBV7-2; j_call: TRBJ2-3; clone_size: -; cdr3_nt: TGTGCCAGCAATGGAGGTCGTGGGGGGGCCCGCACAGATACGCAGTATTTT; cdr3_aa: CASNGGRGGARTDTQYF
d_call: -; v_call: TRBV15; j_call: TRBJ1-4; clone_size: -; cdr3_nt: TGTGCCACCAGCAGAGATCAGGGGCAGAATGAAAAACTGTTTTTT; cdr3_aa: CATSRDQGQNEKLFF
d_call: -; v_call: TRBV7-2; j_call: TRBJ2-1; clone_size: -; cdr3_nt: TGTGCCAGCAGCTTAATCTATGAGCAGTTCTTC; cdr3_aa: CASSLIYEQFF
d_call: TRBD1; v_call: TRBV7-2; j_call: TRBJ2-1; clone_size: -; cdr3_nt: TGTGCCAGCAGTCCGGGACAGGGGTCGTACAATGAGCAGTTCTTC; cdr3_aa: CASSPGQGSYNEQFF
d_call: TRBD2; v_call: TRBV10-3; j_call: TRBJ2-1; clone_size: few; cdr3_nt: TGTGCCATCAGTCCGACTAGCGGGAGTGAGAATGAGCAGTTCTTC; cdr3_aa: CAISPTSGSENEQFF
d_call: -; v_call: TRBV27; j_call: TRBJ2-3; clone_size: -; cdr3_nt: TGTGCCAGCAGTTTTGAGGGTCGGCGCGGGAGCACAGATACGCAGTATTTT; cdr3_aa: CASSFEGRRGSTDTQYF
d_call: TRBD1; v_call: TRBV25-1; j_call: TRBJ2-2; clone_size: -; cdr3_nt: TGTGCCAGCAGTGAGACAGGGTCCCCCACCGGGGAGCTGTTTTTT; cdr3_aa: CASSETGSPTGELFF
d_call: -; v_call: TRBV9; j_call: TRBJ1-5; clone_size: few; cdr3_nt: TGTGCCAGCAGCGTAGGATCGGGGTTCACTAATCAGCCCCAGCATTTT; cdr3_aa: CASSVGSGFTNQPQHF
d_call: -; v_call: TRBV7-9; j_call: TRBJ2-7; clone_size: few; cdr3_nt: TGTGCCAGCAGCTTTAGAGGAGGGCCGAATCTTCCTGCCTACGAGCAGTACTTC; cdr3_aa: CASSFRGGPNLPAYEQYF
d_call: TRBD2; v_call: TRBV4-2; j_call: TRBJ2-1; clone_size: few; cdr3_nt: TGTGCCAGCAGGTGGACTAGCGGGAACTCCTACAATGAGCAGTTCTTC; cdr3_aa: CASRWTSGNSYNEQFF
d_call: -; v_call: TRBV11-2; j_call: TRBJ2-5; clone_size: few; cdr3_nt: TGTGCCAGCAGTTCAGGCAGGAGCGAGGGAGAGACCCAGTACTTC; cdr3_aa: CASSSGRSEGETQYF
d_call: -; v_call: TRBV15; j_call: TRBJ2-1; clone_size: -; cdr3_nt: TGTGCCACCAGCAGAGCCGGTTCCTACAATGAGCAGTTCTTC; cdr3_aa: CATSRAGSYNEQFF
d_call: TRBD1; v_call: TRBV7-2; j_call: TRBJ1-1; clone_size: few; cdr3_nt: TGTGCCAGCAGCCGACAGGGTCATGAAGCTTTCTTT; cdr3_aa: CASSRQGHEAFF
d_call: -; v_call: TRBV6-5; j_call: TRBJ2-1; clone_size: few; cdr3_nt: TGTGCCAGCACTGAGAGTTTCTACAATGAGCAGTTCTTC; cdr3_aa: CASTESFYNEQFF
d_call: -; v_call: TRBV28; j_call: TRBJ2-7; clone_size: few; cdr3_nt: TGTGCCAGCAGTTTAGCAGTACCCTACGAGCAGTACTTC; cdr3_aa: CASSLAVPYEQYF
d_call: -; v_call: TRBV5-1; j_call: TRBJ2-2; clone_size: few; cdr3_nt: TGCGCCAGCAGCTTGCCCCCAGGGAACACCGGGGAGCTGTTTTTT; cdr3_aa: CASSLPPGNTGELFF
d_call: -; v_call: TRBV6-5; j_call: TRBJ2-7; clone_size: few; cdr3_nt: TGTGCCAGCAGTCGACGACAGTCAGACTACGAGCAGTACTTC; cdr3_aa: CASSRRQSDYEQYF
d_call: TRBD1; v_call: TRBV14; j_call: TRBJ1-1; clone_size: -; cdr3_nt: TGTGCCAGCAGCCCCCGGGACAGGGTGTTCACTGAAGCTTTCTTT; cdr3_aa: CASSPRDRVFTEAFF
d_call: TRBD2; v_call: TRBV7-2; j_call: TRBJ2-7; clone_size: few; cdr3_nt: TGTGCCAGCAGCTTAGCATGGACTAGTAACGAGCAGTACTTC; cdr3_aa: CASSLAWTSNEQYF
d_call: TRBD1; v_call: TRBV5-1; j_call: TRBJ1-5; clone_size: -; cdr3_nt: TGCGCCAGCAGCTCGGGACAGGGTGAGCCCCAGCATTTT; cdr3_aa: CASSSGQGEPQHF
d_call: -; v_call: TRBV29-1; j_call: TRBJ2-1; clone_size: few; cdr3_nt: TGCAGCGACTTCACAGACAATGAGCAGTTCTTC; cdr3_aa: CSDFTDNEQFF
d_call: -; v_call: TRBV7-2; j_call: TRBJ2-5; clone_size: -; cdr3_nt: TGTGCCAGCAGCTTAGACAGGGAGGAGACCCAGTACTTC; cdr3_aa: CASSLDREETQYF
d_call: -; v_call: TRBV30; j_call: TRBJ2-7; clone_size: -; cdr3_nt: TGTGCCTGGAGTCCCACAACGATCTACGAGCAGTACTTC; cdr3_aa: CAWSPTTIYEQYF